The sequence of this TCR beta chain was determined in a study of CD8 T cells in ankylosing spondylitis. Study-level points and caveats: There was a TCR beta motif, made of eight highly homologous variants, that appeared characteristic of ankylosing spondylitis blood.

CDR3 length: 14 residues. Germline CDR1 SNHLY, CDR2 FYNNEI. V shed 6 bases, J shed 5 bases, and the junction held 9 bases outside the gene matches. On this clonotype itself: As yet, its antigen is unknown.

Using its own MiXCR run on the 5' RACE reads, TCRdb lists one record per CDR3 protein. The data show around 130,000 distinct CDR3 sequences, approximately 17% seen once. Sequences were obtained from blood, either unsorted or a sorted T cell fraction (not recorded which). This chain links TRBV2 with TRBJ2-7, with 8 bases identical to TRBD1. The TCR sequence derives from a male donor with ankylosing spondylitis. The CDR3 here is CASRLGQGINEQYF. In DNA form, the CDR3 reads TGTGCCAGCAGATTAGGACAGGGTATAAACGAGCAGTACTTC.